These 11 T cell receptor beta chains originate from one sample sequenced in a study of identifying expanded T cells in peripheral blood. TCRdb's copy holds only in-frame clones and misses some; the assay was immunoSEQ multiplex PCR. The data contain some 78,000 clones, 84% of them singletons. Sequencing was carried out using blood. These receptors came from a person between 18 and 75 years old in good health.

This clone occurred a few times. The rearrangement uses TRBV7-3 and TRBJ1-4, with D hard to call. CDR3 length: 13 amino acids. Germline V gives CDR1 SGHTA, CDR2 FQGTGA. The ends were cut back, 6 bases at V and 8 bases at J, with 13 bases in the middle. The CDR3, as DNA: TGTGCCAGCAGAAGACTGGTTAGGGAAAAACTGTTTTTT. Its protein is CASRRLVREKLFF.

The J gene is TRBJ2-7, the V gene TRBV9, with 9 positions matching TRBD1. V was pared by 4 bases and J by 3 bases, with 8 bases of the junction left unmatched. Per germline, CDR1 SGDLS and CDR2 YYNGEE. This CDR3 region has 15 residues. The CDR3 region is CASSPTGQGGYEQYF. CDR3 nucleotides: TGTGCCAGCAGCCCTACGGGACAGGGCGGCTACGAGCAGTACTTC.

The chain links TRBV6-6 to TRBJ2-7, with TRBD2 as a possible D gene (6 bases). Looked up from germline, CDR1 is MNHNY and CDR2 is SVGAGI (reference sequence). V was shortened by 5 bases and J by 1 base, with 15 bases between the two germline ends. The length of the CDR3 is 15 residues. The CDR3 sequence is CASSADPGRSYEQYF. In DNA form, the CDR3 reads TGTGCCAGCAGTGCCGACCCAGGGAGGTCCTACGAGCAGTACTTC.

The J gene is TRBJ1-2, the V gene TRBV19, with D perhaps matching TRBD1 (5 bases). The germline V and J ends were trimmed by 7 bases and 8 bases, with 23 bases remaining between them. The CDR3 extends over 15 amino acids. Germline V CDR1 and CDR2: LNHDA, SQIVND (reference sequence). CDR3 DNA: TGTGCCAGTACCACCGGACGAACACAGGATCCAGGCTACACCTTC. It encodes CASTTGRTQDPGYTF.

This clone appeared once. V gene TRBV11-3 combines with J gene TRBJ2-7; TRBD1 matches 9 bases. Per germline, CDR1 SGHNT and CDR2 YENEEA. The V segment lost 5 bases and the J segment 3 bases; nucleotides outside the gene matches: 2. CDR3 length equals 13 residues. CDR3 protein: CASSRDRDYEQYF. CDR3 bases: TGTGCCAGCAGCCGGGACAGGGACTACGAGCAGTACTTC. The variable domain in full, completed from reference TRBV11-3 and TRBJ2-7, reads EAGVVQSPRYKIIEKKQPVAFWCNPISGHNTLYWYLQNLGQGPELLIRYENEEAVDDSQLPKDRFSAERLKGVDSTLKIQPAELGDSAVYLCASSRDRDYEQYFGPGTRLTVT.

The chain is built from TRBV27 and TRBJ1-1, with 7 bases fitting TRBD1. The V gene end was trimmed by 6 bases and the J gene end by 0 bases; junction bases not matched to a gene: 4. The CDR3 consists of 14 residues. From germline, CDR1 is MNHEY and CDR2 SMNVEV (reference sequence). The CDR3 DNA reads as TGTGCCAGCAGCAGACAGGGCTTGAACACTGAAGCTTTCTTT. Encoded protein: CASSRQGLNTEAFF.

This chain connects TRBV5-1 to TRBJ1-1; D perhaps matches TRBD1 (6 bases). Trimming removed 1 base from V and 4 bases from J, with 11 bases in between. CDR1 is SGHRS and CDR2 is YFSETQ in the germline V gene. The CDR3 has 14 residues. The CDR3, as DNA: TGCGCCAGCAGCTTGTTTCAGGGGAGCACTGAAGCTTTCTTT. Encoded protein: CASSLFQGSTEAFF.

The chain joins TRBV2 to TRBJ2-7; D possibly corresponds to TRBD1 (5 bases). CDR1 SNHLY and CDR2 FYNNEI come from the germline V gene. With 11 bases removed from V and 5 bases from J, the gap between germline ends came to 13 bases. The CDR3 is made up of 11 amino acids. Here the CDR3 reads CAGKTENEQYF. CDR3 DNA sequence: TGTGCCGGCAAGACAGAGAACGAGCAGTACTTC. Together with reference TRBV2 and TRBJ2-7, the CDR3 gives the full variable domain: EPEVTQTPSHQVTQMGQEVILRCVPISNHLYFYWYRQILGQKVEFLVSFYNNEISEKSEIFDDQFSVERPDGSNFTLKIRSTKLEDSAMYFCAGKTENEQYFGPGTRLTVT.

The chain uses TRBV9 and TRBJ2-1, with D perhaps matching TRBD1 or TRBD2 (5 bases each). V shed 0 bases and J shed 3 bases, with 10 bases lying between them. Per the germline V gene, CDR1 is SGDLS and CDR2 is YYNGEE. CDR3 size: 15 residues. The CDR3 loop reads CASSVDLGVYNEQFF. The DNA of the CDR3 is TGTGCCAGCAGCGTAGATCTGGGGGTCTACAATGAGCAGTTCTTC.

This chain connects TRBV6-5 to TRBJ2-2; perhaps TRBD1 as D (5 bases). V was pared by 7 bases and J by 0 bases, with 12 bases between. The CDR3 runs to 15 residues. Germline CDR1 is MNHEY and CDR2 is SVGAGI. The CDR3 coding sequence is TGTGCCAGCAAGGCAGGGATATCGAACACCGGGGAGCTGTTTTTT. Its protein is CASKAGISNTGELFF.

The chain combines TRBV11-2 with TRBJ1-1; 8 bases map to TRBD1. The V and J ends lost 5 bases and 0 bases, in that order; junction bases with no gene match: 5. Looked up from germline, CDR1 is SGHAT and CDR2 is FQNNGV. The CDR3 has 15 residues. CDR3 DNA sequence: TGTGCCAGCAGCCTAACGGACAGGGTGAACACTGAAGCTTTCTTT. Translated, it gives CASSLTDRVNTEAFF.